This T cell receptor beta chain was captured by sequencing in a study of T cells in Graves' hyperthyroidism and ophthalmopathy. The investigators amplified TCR beta CDR3 regions from RNA transcripts. First-round RT-PCR targeting the TCR CDR3 was performed with the HTBI primer set. TCRdb re-called the multiplex PCR reads with MiXCR, one entry per CDR3 protein. This sample has around 290,000 distinct CDR3 sequences, with about a sixth found just once. Clinical symptoms, serum thyroxine, TRAb, thyroid ultrasound and orbital computed tomography established diagnosis. Whole-study results and caveats: Most clonotypes expanded in thyroid above 0.001 were likewise present in blood.

There are many counts of this clonotype. Its target is not known. V lost 5 bases and J lost 9; bases outside the gene matches: 8. There are 15 residues in the CDR3. Germline V gives CDR1 SNHLY, CDR2 FYNNEI. Sequences were obtained from blood. The receptor was derived from a woman aged 55 to 70 with Graves' ophthalmopathy. The chain joins TRBV2 to TRBJ1-6; 9 nucleotides match TRBD1. CDR3 region: CASSPADRGGSPLHF. CDR3 sequence (DNA): TGTGCCAGCAGTCCGGCGGACAGGGGAGGTTCACCCCTCCACTTT.